Each of the 29 T cell receptor beta chains below was sequenced from the same sample in a study of shared clonotypes between healthy human individuals. Repertoires were generated with immunoSEQ multiplex PCR, while TCRdb's copy carries only in-frame clones and drops some. The table has 2 million to 2.5 million clones, less than 95% seen once. Sample: naive CD4+ T cells from PBMCs. Subset specified: CD45RA+ positively selected. The receptors originated from a man aged 18 to 30 in good health. Some clones in this sample may be carry-over from other donors' samples.

On this clone itself: In the same sample, other DNA sequences code for this CDR3. The J gene is TRBJ2-3, the V gene TRBV5-1; D is unclear. CDR1 and CDR2 from the germline V gene are SGHRS and YFSETQ. V was cut by 0 bases and J by 3 bases, with 8 bases left in between. The CDR3 totals 14 residues. The CDR3 bases are TGCGCCAGCAGCTTGGACCCGAGGACAGATACGCAGTATTTT. It translates to CASSLDPRTDTQYF.

V gene TRBV28 combines with J gene TRBJ1-1; unclear D gene. The CDR3 sequence is 12 residues long. Trimming shortened V by 4 bases and J by 6 bases, and 9 bases separated the two germline ends. Germline assignment: CDR1 MDHEN and CDR2 SYDVKM. The DNA of the CDR3 is TGTGCCAGCAGTTCCCCTCTTCCTGAAGCTTTCTTT. Translated: CASSSPLPEAFF. Full variable domain (outside the CDR3, taken from reference TRBV28 and TRBJ1-1): DVKVTQSSRYLVKRTGEKVFLECVQDMDHENMFWYRQDPGLGLRLIYFSYDVKMKEKGDIPEGYSVSREKKERFSLILESASTNQTSMYLCASSSPLPEAFFGQGTRLTVV.

Details on this clone: The sample contains more than one DNA sequence encoding this CDR3. The DNA of the CDR3 is TGTGCCAGCAGCCCAAGGCCCAACTATGGCTACACCTTC. Translated, it gives CASSPRPNYGYTF. The J gene is TRBJ1-2, the V gene TRBV6-1; D is uncertain. Germline V gives CDR1 MNHNS, CDR2 SASEGT. CDR3 size: 13 residues. Trimming took 6 bases from V and 2 from J, leaving 10 bases between them.

This clone occurred a few times. The chain recombines TRBV5-1 with TRBJ1-5; TRBD1 aligns across 7 bases. Trimming at V came to 0 bases and at J to 0 bases, leaving 0 bases not matched to a gene. The CDR3 runs 15 residues. Looked up from germline, CDR1 is SGHRS and CDR2 is YFSETQ. The CDR3: CASSLGDSSNQPQHF. The CDR3, as DNA: TGCGCCAGCAGCTTGGGGGACAGTAGCAATCAGCCCCAGCATTTT.

The chain links TRBV19 to TRBJ1-1; D gene ambiguous. V dropped 4 bases and J dropped 10 bases, with 16 bases sitting between them. The CDR3 is made up of 13 amino acids. Germline assignment: CDR1 LNHDA and CDR2 SQIVND (reference sequence). The CDR3 DNA reads as TGTGCCAGTAGTACCCGCCCCAGGACCGTAGCTTTCTTT. Translated, it gives CASSTRPRTVAFF.

As regards this clone: Other DNA sequences from this sample encode an identical CDR3 as well. The J gene is TRBJ1-4, the V gene TRBV19, with TRBD1 matching over 10 bases. The CDR3 is made up of 16 amino acids. Germline assignment: CDR1 LNHDA and CDR2 SQIVND (reference sequence). V dropped 4 bases and J dropped 2; count of bases not matched to a gene: 4. Written as DNA, the CDR3 is TGTGCCAGTAGTACCAGACAGGGGGCGACTAATGAAAAACTGTTTTTT. It is translated as CASSTRQGATNEKLFF.

The chain employs TRBV29-1 and TRBJ1-5; D gene unclear. The CDR3 covers 15 residues. The germline gives CDR1 SQVTM, CDR2 ANQGSEA. The ends were cut back, 8 bases at V and 2 bases at J, with 19 bases in the middle. In DNA form, the CDR3 reads TGCAGCCCGGGTGAGGCCTCAGGAGGCAATCAGCCCCAGCATTTT. It yields the protein CSPGEASGGNQPQHF.

The chain uses TRBV6-4 and TRBJ2-2; weak D call: TRBD2 (6 bases). V gave up 6 bases and J gave up 4 bases, with 12 bases separating them. CDR1 and CDR2 from the germline V gene are MRHNA and SNTAGT. The CDR3 has 14 amino acids. The CDR3 loop reads CASRVGSFTGELFF. CDR3 nucleotides: TGTGCCAGCAGAGTCGGGAGTTTCACCGGGGAGCTGTTTTTT.

The chain couples TRBV9 to TRBJ2-5; 7 bases are shared with TRBD2. The CDR3 has 17 amino acids. Germline CDR1 SGDLS, CDR2 YYNGEE. Trimming at V came to 0 bases and at J to 5 bases, leaving 13 bases not matched to a gene. CDR3 amino acids: CASSVGVASGAGETQYF. CDR3 coding DNA: TGTGCCAGCAGCGTAGGTGTGGCTAGCGGAGCGGGGGAGACCCAGTACTTC.

The J gene is TRBJ1-1, the V gene TRBV6-5, with D tentatively TRBD1 (6 bases). The CDR3 spans 15 residues. Deletions cut 5 bases from V and 2 bases from J, with 15 bases between. Germline loops: CDR1 MNHEY, CDR2 SVGAGI. The CDR3 sequence: CASSATSGGNTEAFF. CDR3 nucleotide sequence: TGTGCCAGCAGTGCTACCTCCGGGGGCAACACTGAAGCTTTCTTT.

The gene calls are TRBV15 and TRBJ1-2; no firm D call. The length of the CDR3 is 15 residues. Looked up from germline, CDR1 is LNHNV and CDR2 is YYDKDF (reference sequence). Trimming pared 1 base from V and 2 bases from J, leaving 11 bases between. Written as DNA, the CDR3 is TGTGCCACCAGCAGAGGGCATGGAGCGAACTATGGCTACACCTTC. It encodes CATSRGHGANYGYTF.

The rearrangement links TRBV5-4 to TRBJ2-5; 10 bases agree with TRBD1. CDR3 length: 15 residues. Germline V gene lookup returns CDR1 SGHNT and CDR2 YYREEE (reference sequence). After removal of 4 bases from V and 5 bases from J, the junction contained 8 bases not matched to a gene. The CDR3 spells CASSPRQGASETQYF. The CDR3 DNA reads as TGTGCCAGCAGCCCACGACAGGGGGCATCGGAGACCCAGTACTTC.

The chain employs TRBV6-5 and TRBJ2-3, with TRBD2 matching 7 bases. V lost 1 base, J lost 1 base, and 2 bases stayed unmatched. The germline V gene has CDR1 MNHEY and CDR2 SVGAGI. The CDR3 spans 15 residues. The CDR3 DNA is TGTGCCAGCAGTTACTATCTAGCGGGCACAGATACGCAGTATTTT. Protein: CASSYYLAGTDTQYF.

The J gene is TRBJ2-1, the V gene TRBV2; 11 bases map to TRBD2. This CDR3 region has 15 residues. J was trimmed by 7 bases and V by 6 bases; bases with no gene match: 8. The germline V gene has CDR1 SNHLY and CDR2 FYNNEI. This chain's CDR3 is CASSQTSGSGNEQFF. The CDR3 bases are TGTGCCAGCAGCCAAACTAGCGGGAGCGGGAATGAGCAGTTCTTC.

In its sample, this clone was seen once. V gene TRBV7-2 combines with J gene TRBJ2-2, with D uncertain. CDR3 length: 15 amino acids. Deletions cut 5 bases from V and 6 bases from J, with 16 bases between. In germline, CDR1 is SGHTA, CDR2 FQGNSA. CDR3 residues: CASSHPTVPPGELFF. CDR3 DNA sequence: TGTGCCAGCAGCCATCCAACGGTCCCCCCCGGGGAGCTGTTTTTT.

The chain has TRBV6-5 and TRBJ1-1; D possibly corresponds to TRBD1 (6 bases). This CDR3 is built from 14 residues. CDR1 is MNHEY, CDR2 SVGAGI, per germline. The V end lost 2 bases, the J end lost 4 bases, and 11 bases lay between the germline ends. This CDR3 reads CASSYLRDTTEAFF. The CDR3 DNA sequence: TGTGCCAGCAGTTACCTCCGGGACACCACTGAAGCTTTCTTT.

The chain couples TRBV10-2 to TRBJ1-1; unclear D gene. CDR1 and CDR2 from the germline V gene are WSHSY and SAAADI. The length of the CDR3 is 15 residues. V lost 3 bases and J 1 base, leaving 12 bases between the germline ends. The CDR3: CASSDLRRSNTEAFF. The CDR3 coding sequence is TGCGCCAGCAGTGACCTCCGACGGTCGAACACTGAAGCTTTCTTT.

Points on this clone: The same CDR3 arises from other DNA sequences in this sample as well. The rearrangement uses TRBV7-3 and TRBJ2-2, with 12 bases identical to TRBD2. The CDR3 runs to 15 residues. V dropped 3 bases and J dropped 5; count of bases not matched to a gene: 1. Germline values: CDR1 SGHTA, CDR2 FQGTGA. CDR3 sequence (DNA): TGTGCCAGCAGCTTTGGACTAGCGGGAACCGGGGAGCTGTTTTTT. Its translation is CASSFGLAGTGELFF.

This clone was picked up a small number of times. The chain recombines TRBV30 with TRBJ1-1; D call uncertain. Per germline, CDR1 GTSNPN and CDR2 SVGIG (reference sequence). The CDR3 runs 12 residues. V was cut by 1 base and J by 11 bases, with 14 bases left in between. This CDR3 reads CAWSEVGNSAFF. The CDR3 bases are TGTGCCTGGAGTGAGGTCGGCAACTCGGCTTTCTTT. The variable domain in full, completed from reference TRBV30 and TRBJ1-1, reads SQTIHQWPATLVQPVGSPLSLECTVEGTSNPNLYWYRQAAGRGLQLLFYSVGIGQISSEVPQNLSASRPQDRQFILSSKKLLLSDSGFYLCAWSEVGNSAFFGQGTRLTVV.

Only one count was recorded for this clone. The chain employs TRBV28 and TRBJ2-5; D possibly corresponds to TRBD2 (5 bases). The CDR3 length is 15 residues. Between the trimmed V and J ends, which lost 3 bases and 5 bases, there was a span of 16 bases. CDR1 is MDHEN, CDR2 SYDVKM, per germline. The CDR3 region is CASSFRGRGEETQYF. CDR3 DNA sequence: TGTGCCAGCAGTTTTCGGGGTAGAGGTGAGGAGACCCAGTACTTC.

This clone has more than one count but fewer than ten. V is TRBV4-1 and J is TRBJ1-5, with 7 bases aligning to TRBD1. This CDR3 spans 16 amino acids. Trimming removed 2 bases from V and 2 bases from J; junction bases left unmatched: 6. Germline V gene data show CDR1 as MGHRA and CDR2 as YSYEKL. CDR3 region: CASSQPRQGGNQPQHF. In DNA, the CDR3 is TGCGCCAGCAGCCAACCGCGACAGGGAGGCAATCAGCCCCAGCATTTT.

V gene TRBV7-2 combines with J gene TRBJ2-7; 7 bases are a match to TRBD2. The CDR3 consists of 13 residues. The V and J ends lost 5 bases and 6 bases, in that order; junction bases with no gene match: 7. CDR1 is SGHTA and CDR2 is FQGNSA in the germline V gene. CDR3 in DNA: TGTGCCAGCAGCCAAGACGCGGGAGCCGAGCAGTACTTC. This gives the protein CASSQDAGAEQYF.

This chain links TRBV7-9 with TRBJ1-1; no clear D gene. The CDR3 runs 13 residues. Between the trimmed V and J ends, which lost 5 bases and 0 bases, there was a span of 7 bases. CDR1 and CDR2 (germline): SEHNR, FQNEAQ (reference sequence). In DNA form, the CDR3 reads TGTGCCAGCAGCCATAACATGAACACTGAAGCTTTCTTT. Translating it yields CASSHNMNTEAFF.

The chain combines TRBV11-2 with TRBJ1-1, with 7 bases identical to TRBD1. The germline V gene encodes CDR1 SGHAT and CDR2 FQNNGV. The trim removed 5 bases at V and 2 bases at J, leaving 8 bases unmatched. The CDR3 totals 15 residues. CDR3 loop: CASSHRDRPNTEAFF. In DNA, the CDR3 is TGTGCCAGCAGCCACCGGGACAGACCTAACACTGAAGCTTTCTTT.

The J gene is TRBJ2-5, the V gene TRBV4-1; 12 positions agree with TRBD1. Germline CDR1 MGHRA, CDR2 YSYEKL. The ends lost 4 bases at V and 5 bases at J; junction bases unmatched: 11. The CDR3 extends over 17 amino acids. The CDR3 DNA reads as TGCGCCAGCAGCCGTCGAATCCGGGACAGGGGGCAGGAGACCCAGTACTTC. Translating gives CASSRRIRDRGQETQYF.

V gene TRBV28 combines with J gene TRBJ1-4; 9 nucleotides line up with TRBD1. Germline values: CDR1 MDHEN, CDR2 SYDVKM. This CDR3 comprises 16 residues. V lost 5 bases to trimming and J lost 8 bases; unmatched junction nucleotides: 12. The CDR3 sequence is CASSTPGGTGKEKLFF. The CDR3 coding sequence is TGTGCCAGCAGTACACCTGGCGGGACAGGGAAAGAAAAACTGTTTTTT.

To note about this clone: This specimen includes other DNA sequences encoding the same CDR3. V is TRBV10-3 and J is TRBJ2-2; D is unresolved. This CDR3 spans 15 amino acids. Looked up from germline, CDR1 is ENHRY and CDR2 is SYGVKD. The germline V and J ends were trimmed by 3 bases and 2 bases, with 10 bases remaining between them. CDR3 coding DNA: TGTGCCATCAGTGAAGGCGAGAGCAACACCGGGGAGCTGTTTTTT. This sequence encodes CAISEGESNTGELFF.

This clone was picked up a small number of times. This sequence joins TRBV5-1 and TRBJ2-2; no clear D gene. The CDR3 has 15 amino acids. Germline V gene lookup returns CDR1 SGHRS and CDR2 YFSETQ. V was clipped by 1 base and J by 3 bases, with 10 bases between them. As DNA, the CDR3 is TGCGCCAGCAGCTTGTCAGCTCGAGACACCGGGGAGCTGTTTTTT. It translates to CASSLSARDTGELFF.

V gene TRBV6-6 combines with J gene TRBJ2-7; D possibly uses TRBD1 or TRBD2 (5 bases each). Trimming took 2 bases from V and 7 from J, leaving 15 bases between them. CDR3 length: 14 amino acids. Germline assignment: CDR1 MNHNY and CDR2 SVGAGI (reference sequence). The CDR3 spells CASSYRDPWGEQYF. CDR3 nucleotides: TGTGCCAGCAGTTACAGGGATCCCTGGGGGGAGCAGTACTTC.